The 27 T cell receptor beta chains listed next were all sequenced from one sample in a study of shared clonotypes between healthy human individuals. Assay: immunoSEQ multiplex PCR; the TCRdb copy retains only in-frame clones and omits some. The sample holds fewer than 800,000 clones, roughly 94% seen once. In the naive CD8 group, cells lacked CD45RO and were positively selected for CCR7, so terminally differentiated effector memory CD45RA+ cells were left out. The sample was naive CD8+ T cells sorted from blood. These receptor sequences come from a man in his thirties or forties in good health.

Note on this clone: One end of the junction fails to match germline, which may point to a read error. The V and J genes are TRBV25-1 and TRBJ2-1; 8 bases align to TRBD2. Germline V gene lookup returns CDR1 MGHDK and CDR2 SYGVNS. The CDR3 is 17 residues long. This chain's CDR3 is CASSDLISGNSHNEQFF. CDR3 bases: TGTGCCAGCAGTGACTTAATTAGCGGGAACTCCCACAATGAGCAGTTCTTC.

Worth noting for this clone: The germline gene is not matched at one end of the junction; a read error may be the cause. The gene calls are TRBV29-1 and TRBJ1-2; D gene unclear. CDR1 SQVTM and CDR2 ANQGSEA come from the germline V gene. The CDR3 length is 13 residues. The CDR3: CSAEMVGLYGYTF. The CDR3 bases are TGCAGCGCTGAAATGGTGGGGTTGTATGGCTACACCTTC. Complete variable domain (other parts from reference TRBV29-1 and TRBJ1-2): SAVISQKPSRDICQRGTSLTIQCQVDSQVTMMFWYRQQPGQSLTLIATANQGSEATYESGFVIDKFPISRPNLTFSTLTVSNMSPEDSSIYLCSAEMVGLYGYTFGSGTRLTVV.

The rearrangement links TRBV7-8 to TRBJ2-2; no clear D. The CDR3 is made up of 12 amino acids. V dropped 1 base and J dropped 4 bases, with 1 base sitting between them. Germline assignment: CDR1 SGHVS and CDR2 FQNEAQ. CDR3 coding DNA: TGTGCCAGCAGCTTAGGCACCGGGGAGCTGTTTTTT. It specifies CASSLGTGELFF.

V gene TRBV11-3 combines with J gene TRBJ2-1; D may correspond to TRBD1 or TRBD2 (6 bases each). There are 15 residues in the CDR3. Germline CDR1 SGHNT, CDR2 YENEEA. The V gene lost 5 bases and the J gene lost 2 bases, with 13 bases spanning the gap. As DNA, the CDR3 is TGTGCCAGCAGCCCGGGGGACAATCCCTACAATGAGCAGTTCTTC. Encoded protein: CASSPGDNPYNEQFF.

The V gene is TRBV15, the J gene TRBJ2-7; no reliable D call. The CDR3 length is 13 residues. Looked up from germline, CDR1 is LNHNV and CDR2 is YYDKDF (reference sequence). Trimming cost V 6 bases and J 0 bases, with 9 bases left between them. CDR3 sequence reads: CATRPKSSYEQYF. DNA of the CDR3: TGTGCCACCAGACCGAAATCCTCCTACGAGCAGTACTTC.

The chain recombines TRBV5-1 with TRBJ2-1; D uncertain. The CDR3 is 14 residues long. V lost 2 bases and J lost 1, with 7 bases in between. Germline-derived CDR1 and CDR2 are SGHRS and YFSETQ. DNA for the CDR3: TGCGCCAGCAGCTTTCACCGTTCCTACAATGAGCAGTTCTTC. Encoded protein: CASSFHRSYNEQFF.

The chain is built from TRBV7-9 and TRBJ2-7; 7 nucleotides align to TRBD1. This CDR3 has 13 residues. Germline values: CDR1 SEHNR, CDR2 FQNEAQ (reference sequence). The V segment lost 5 bases and the J segment 4 bases; nucleotides outside the gene matches: 5. DNA of the CDR3: TGTGCCAGCAGCCAAACAGGGGTGTACGAGCAGTACTTC. It encodes CASSQTGVYEQYF.

The chain is built from TRBV28 and TRBJ2-7; 15 nucleotides line up with TRBD2. The length of the CDR3 is 17 residues. The ends lost 8 bases at V and 0 bases at J; junction bases unmatched: 8. CDR1 MDHEN and CDR2 SYDVKM come from the germline V gene. The CDR3 DNA reads TGTGCCAGCCTATCGGGACTAGCGGGAGGACGCTCCTACGAGCAGTACTTC. Its translation: CASLSGLAGGRSYEQYF.

The CDR3 region is CASSEFPNTGELFF. The DNA of the CDR3 is TGCGCCAGCAGTGAGTTCCCGAACACCGGGGAGCTGTTTTTT. The chain joins TRBV10-2 to TRBJ2-2; D is unresolved. The CDR3 is made up of 14 amino acids. The germline V gene encodes CDR1 WSHSY and CDR2 SAAADI. Trimming stripped 1 base from V and 0 bases from J, with 3 bases between.

This clone has just one count. The chain employs TRBV5-1 and TRBJ2-7; weak D call: TRBD2 (6 bases). Germline V gene data show CDR1 as SGHRS and CDR2 as YFSETQ. Deletions cut 0 bases from V and 5 bases from J, with 12 bases between. The CDR3 is 14 amino acids. CDR3 sequence reads: CASSLAWGVNEQYF. CDR3 coding DNA: TGCGCCAGCAGCTTGGCCTGGGGGGTGAACGAGCAGTACTTC.

The chain is built from TRBV5-1 and TRBJ2-1; 14 nucleotides align to TRBD2. V lost 4 bases and J lost 0; bases outside the gene matches: 3. Germline loops: CDR1 SGHRS, CDR2 YFSETQ. This CDR3 contains 17 residues. The CDR3 DNA sequence: TGCGCCAGCAGCACCGGGACTAGCGGGAGCTCCTACAATGAGCAGTTCTTC. Translating gives CASSTGTSGSSYNEQFF.

The chain employs TRBV10-1 and TRBJ2-3, with D perhaps matching TRBD2 (5 bases). This CDR3 has 15 amino acids. With 6 bases removed from V and 0 bases from J, the gap between germline ends came to 13 bases. Germline CDR1 and CDR2: WNHNN and SYGVQD (reference sequence). CDR3 loop: CASSLGKDSTDTQYF. The CDR3 DNA reads TGCGCCAGCAGCCTCGGGAAAGATAGCACAGATACGCAGTATTTT.

The chain joins TRBV27 to TRBJ2-1; D ambiguous. The V and J ends lost 6 bases and 2 bases respectively, with 11 bases between them. Germline loops: CDR1 MNHEY, CDR2 SMNVEV (reference sequence). The CDR3 sequence is 14 residues long. CDR3 sequence (DNA): TGTGCCAGCAGGCGACTGGGTACCTACAATGAGCAGTTCTTC. This sequence encodes CASRRLGTYNEQFF.

The chain employs TRBV28 and TRBJ1-1, with D maybe TRBD1 (6 bases). V was cut by 7 bases and J by 0 bases, with 12 bases left in between. The germline CDR1 and CDR2 sequences are MDHEN and SYDVKM. The CDR3 is made up of 14 amino acids. As DNA, the CDR3 is TGTGCCAGCAACCTACAGGGACTGAACACTGAAGCTTTCTTT. This translates into CASNLQGLNTEAFF.

This chain's CDR3 is CARKGDRGFNEQFF. The CDR3 nucleotides read TGTGCCAGGAAGGGGGACAGGGGCTTCAATGAGCAGTTCTTC. The rearrangement joins TRBV28 to TRBJ2-1; TRBD1 agrees at 10 bases. Germline V gives CDR1 MDHEN, CDR2 SYDVKM. There are 14 residues in the CDR3. V trimming: 9 bases; J trimming: 6 bases; junction bases outside the gene matches: 8.

The chain links TRBV5-1 to TRBJ2-7; D gene unclear. V dropped 9 bases and J dropped 5 bases, with 12 bases sitting between them. CDR3 size: 11 residues. Germline values: CDR1 SGHRS, CDR2 YFSETQ. CDR3 protein: CAIPPGNEQYF. CDR3 in DNA: TGCGCCATCCCACCAGGCAACGAGCAGTACTTC. The variable domain in full, completed from reference TRBV5-1 and TRBJ2-7, reads KAGVTQTPRYLIKTRGQQVTLSCSPISGHRSVSWYQQTPGQGLQFLFEYFSETQRNKGNFPGRFSGRQFSNSRSEMNVSTLELGDSALYLCAIPPGNEQYFGPGTRLTVT.

The genes are TRBV11-2 and TRBJ2-2; 11 bases match TRBD2. Germline trimming cut 5 bases from V and 6 bases from J; bases unmatched to any gene: 8. Germline V CDR1 and CDR2: SGHAT, FQNNGV. The length of the CDR3 is 16 residues. The CDR3 sequence: CASSGASSGRPGELFF. CDR3 DNA sequence: TGTGCCAGCAGCGGAGCTTCTAGCGGGAGGCCCGGGGAGCTGTTTTTT.

This chain connects TRBV4-1 to TRBJ2-7; D perhaps matches TRBD2 (6 bases). Trimming took 4 bases from V and 2 from J, leaving 15 bases between them. CDR3 length: 15 residues. The germline V gene encodes CDR1 MGHRA and CDR2 YSYEKL. CDR3 loop: CASSLMPGGAYEQYF. DNA of the CDR3: TGCGCCAGCAGCCTTATGCCTGGCGGGGCCTACGAGCAGTACTTC.

The chain couples TRBV6-5 to TRBJ2-1; D perhaps matches TRBD1 (5 bases). The V and J ends lost 0 bases and 3 bases respectively, with 9 bases between them. This CDR3 has 15 amino acids. CDR1 is MNHEY and CDR2 is SVGAGI in the germline V gene. CDR3 in amino acids: CASSYSADSYNEQFF. CDR3 bases: TGTGCCAGCAGTTACTCGGCTGACAGCTACAATGAGCAGTTCTTC.

V is TRBV6-5 and J is TRBJ1-1, with unresolved D. This CDR3 region has 14 residues. Germline loops: CDR1 MNHEY, CDR2 SVGAGI. V was shortened by 0 bases and J by 0 bases, with 5 bases between the two germline ends. The CDR3, as DNA: TGTGCCAGCAGTTACTCGCAGTTGAACACTGAAGCTTTCTTT. It yields the protein CASSYSQLNTEAFF.

The chain recombines TRBV6-6 with TRBJ2-7; 8 bases align to TRBD1. The CDR3 runs 13 residues. Germline lookup yields CDR1 MNHNY and CDR2 SVGAGI (reference sequence). With 6 bases clipped from V and 2 bases from J, the junction kept 3 bases outside the gene matches. CDR3 amino acids: CASSRTGPYEQYF. CDR3 sequence (DNA): TGTGCCAGCAGCCGGACAGGGCCCTACGAGCAGTACTTC.

The CDR3 coding sequence is TGTGCCATCTCGACAGGGTTTTACGGCTACACCTTC. It yields the protein CAISTGFYGYTF. The chain combines TRBV7-9 with TRBJ1-2; 7 positions agree with TRBD1. The CDR3 runs 12 residues. V was pared by 10 bases and J by 8 bases, with 10 bases of the junction left unmatched. CDR1 SEHNR and CDR2 FQNEAQ come from the germline V gene (reference sequence).

This sequence joins TRBV4-1 and TRBJ2-1, with TRBD1 matching over 10 bases. The CDR3 runs to 16 residues. Germline V gene data show CDR1 as MGHRA and CDR2 as YSYEKL. The J segment lost 5 bases and the V segment lost 3 bases, leaving 7 bases of the junction unmatched. The CDR3 reads CASSHDPGTGDNEQFF. The DNA of the CDR3 is TGCGCCAGCAGCCACGACCCCGGGACAGGGGACAATGAGCAGTTCTTC.

This sequence joins TRBV5-1 and TRBJ2-7, with D possibly being TRBD1 (6 bases). Germline lookup yields CDR1 SGHRS and CDR2 YFSETQ. Trimming took off 2 bases at V and 3 bases at J, with 15 bases between the two ends. The CDR3 length is 15 residues. The CDR3 bases are TGCGCCAGCAGCTTACGGGCAGGGGTTTACTACGAGCAGTACTTC. Translating it yields CASSLRAGVYYEQYF.

This chain connects TRBV9 to TRBJ2-7; a weak D match, TRBD2 (5 bases). The V gene lost 4 bases and the J gene lost 5 bases, with 16 bases spanning the gap. The CDR3 runs to 14 residues. Per the germline V gene, CDR1 is SGDLS and CDR2 is YYNGEE. DNA for the CDR3: TGTGCCAGCAGCCCGGATGGGAGCCGGAACGAGCAGTACTTC. Translated: CASSPDGSRNEQYF.

The chain combines TRBV15 with TRBJ2-7; D is unclear. With 0 bases removed from V and 7 bases from J, the gap between germline ends came to 13 bases. Germline V gives CDR1 LNHNV, CDR2 YYDKDF (reference sequence). The CDR3 consists of 14 residues. CDR3 region: CATSRDRVRGEQYF. The CDR3 DNA is TGTGCCACCAGCAGAGATCGGGTCCGCGGAGAGCAGTACTTC.

This rearrangement joins TRBV10-3 to TRBJ2-2; D remains ambiguous. The germline gives CDR1 ENHRY, CDR2 SYGVKD. Trimming shortened V by 2 bases and J by 6 bases, and 19 bases separated the two germline ends. This CDR3 contains 17 residues. DNA for the CDR3: TGTGCCATCAGTGAGCCCGACTCAAGCGCCGGGCCCGGGGAGCTGTTTTTT. Translated, it gives CAISEPDSSAGPGELFF.